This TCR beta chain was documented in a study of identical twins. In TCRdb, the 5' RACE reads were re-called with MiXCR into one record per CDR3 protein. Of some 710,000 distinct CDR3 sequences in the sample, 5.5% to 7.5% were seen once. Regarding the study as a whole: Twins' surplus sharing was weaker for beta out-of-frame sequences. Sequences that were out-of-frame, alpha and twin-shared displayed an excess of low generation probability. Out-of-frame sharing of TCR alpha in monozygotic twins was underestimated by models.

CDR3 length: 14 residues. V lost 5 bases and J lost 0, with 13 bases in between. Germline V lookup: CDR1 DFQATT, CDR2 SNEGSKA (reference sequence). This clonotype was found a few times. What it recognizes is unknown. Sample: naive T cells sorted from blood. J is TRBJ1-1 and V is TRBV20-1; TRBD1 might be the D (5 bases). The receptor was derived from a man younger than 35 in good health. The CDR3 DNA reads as TGCAGTGCTCCATGGACGGGGCTGAACACTGAAGCTTTCTTT. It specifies CSAPWTGLNTEAFF.